One sample yielded the 17 T cell receptor beta chains listed below, sequenced in a study of CD8+CD57+ T cells in acquired aplastic anemia. Both TCR beta VDJ combination and CDR3 sequence profiling were carried out. Genomic DNA was the template for this profiling. Via MiXCR, TCRdb re-called the reads, giving one row per CDR3 protein. The sample carries hundreds of thousands of distinct CDR3 sequences, 45% to 65% recorded once. Selection for sequencing was limited to patients who had shown CD8+CD57+ cell expansion by flow cytometry. Sample: sorted CD4+, CD8+, or CD8+CD57+ T cells (not recorded which) from PBMCs. Every receptor here comes from a human donor with aplastic anemia.

This clonotype was detected ten times or more. This chain links TRBV7-2 with TRBJ1-3; D gene uncertain. The V gene lost 2 bases and the J gene lost 2 bases, with 4 bases spanning the gap. CDR1 is SGHTA, CDR2 FQGNSA, per germline. The CDR3 length is 13 residues. The DNA for the CDR3 is TGTGCCAGCAGCTTAACTGCTGGAAACACCATATATTTT. Its translation: CASSLTAGNTIYF.

This clonotype was observed once. CDR3 sequence (DNA): TGCAGCGTTGACGATAGGGACAGGGATGGAAACACTGAAGCTTTCTTT. Translating it yields CSVDDRDRDGNTEAFF. V usage is TRBV29-1 and J usage is TRBJ1-1; TRBD1 aligns across 9 bases. Per the germline V gene, CDR1 is SQVTM and CDR2 is ANQGSEA. The ends lost 3 bases at V and 2 bases at J; junction bases unmatched: 10. The CDR3 is 16 residues long.

V usage is TRBV7-9 and J usage is TRBJ1-1; TRBD1 might be the D (5 bases). Germline V CDR1 and CDR2: SEHNR, FQNEAQ (reference sequence). This CDR3 comprises 15 residues. V lost 1 base and J lost 6, with 15 bases in between. The CDR3 sequence: CASSLGIAGTAEAFF. CDR3 DNA sequence: TGTGCCAGCAGCTTAGGGATTGCGGGGACCGCTGAAGCTTTCTTT. Full variable domain (remainder filled in from reference TRBV7-9 and TRBJ1-1): DTGVSQNPRHKITKRGQNVTFRCDPISEHNRLYWYRQTLGQGPEFLTYFQNEAQLEKSRLLSDRFSAERPKGSFSTLEIQRTEQGDSAMYLCASSLGIAGTAEAFFGQGTRLTVV.

The V and J genes are TRBV11-3 and TRBJ2-2, with 8 bases fitting TRBD2. The CDR3 totals 15 residues. Germline V CDR1 and CDR2: SGHNT, YENEEA. With 8 bases clipped from V and 8 bases from J, the junction kept 13 bases outside the gene matches. In DNA form, the CDR3 reads TGTGCCAGCTTACAGGGACTAGTTATAGCGGGGGAGCTGTTTTTT. It codes for CASLQGLVIAGELFF.

This clonotype was detected many times. This chain connects TRBV4-1 to TRBJ2-7; weak D call: TRBD1 (5 bases). V dropped 4 bases and J dropped 7 bases, with 14 bases sitting between them. This CDR3 comprises 13 residues. Germline V gene lookup returns CDR1 MGHRA and CDR2 YSYEKL. CDR3 region: CASSPLGVREQYF. The DNA for the CDR3 is TGCGCCAGCAGCCCCCTAGGGGTTCGGGAGCAGTACTTC.

V gene TRBV11-2 combines with J gene TRBJ2-7; D remains ambiguous. Germline CDR1 SGHAT, CDR2 FQNNGV. V was trimmed by 3 bases and J by 7 bases, leaving 13 bases between them. The CDR3 has 13 amino acids. The CDR3 region is CASSFSLLGEQYF. Here the CDR3 DNA reads TGTGCCAGCAGCTTTAGTCTCCTGGGGGAGCAGTACTTC. The full variable domain, completed using reference TRBV11-2 and TRBJ2-7, is EAGVAQSPRYKIIEKRQSVAFWCNPISGHATLYWYQQILGQGPKLLIQFQNNGVVDDSQLPKDRFSAERLKGVDSTLKIQPAKLEDSAVYLCASSFSLLGEQYFGPGTRLTVT.

The J gene is TRBJ2-7, the V gene TRBV20-1; weak D call: TRBD1 (5 bases). The CDR3 extends over 12 amino acids. Trimming pared 6 bases from V and 8 bases from J, leaving 17 bases between. Germline V gives CDR1 DFQATT, CDR2 SNEGSKA (reference sequence). This CDR3 is CSARGLELKQYF. DNA for the CDR3: TGCAGTGCAAGGGGTTTGGAGCTGAAGCAGTACTTC.

This sequence joins TRBV9 and TRBJ1-1, with a possible D match to TRBD1 (5 bases). This CDR3 has 15 residues. V was pared by 0 bases and J by 11 bases, with 20 bases between. Germline V lookup: CDR1 SGDLS, CDR2 YYNGEE. CDR3 sequence reads: CASSVEGAMNTEAFF. CDR3 sequence (DNA): TGTGCCAGCAGCGTAGAAGGGGCAATGAACACCGAGGCTTTCTTT. The variable domain in full, with the rest retrieved from reference TRBV9 and TRBJ1-1, is DSGVTQTPKHLITATGQRVTLRCSPRSGDLSVYWYQQSLDQGLQFLIQYYNGEERAKGNILERFSAQQFPDLHSELNLSSLELGDSALYFCASSVEGAMNTEAFFGQGTRLTVV.

This chain uses TRBV7-3 with TRBJ1-6; 11 bases are shared with TRBD1. Germline CDR1 is SGHTA and CDR2 is FQGTGA. This CDR3 spans 14 amino acids. V gave up 8 bases and J gave up 9 bases; unmatched junction bases: 6. CDR3 residues: CASGGGTGGSPLHF. For the CDR3, the DNA is TGTGCCAGCGGGGGCGGGACAGGGGGTTCACCCCTCCACTTT. The variable domain in full, with the rest retrieved from reference TRBV7-3 and TRBJ1-6, is GAGVSQTPSNKVTEKGKYVELRCDPISGHTALYWYRQSLGQGPEFLIYFQGTGAADDSGLPNDRFFAVRPEGSVSTLKIQRTERGDSAVYLCASGGGTGGSPLHFGNGTRLTVT.

This clonotype has a single count. The chain carries TRBV7-3 and TRBJ2-3, with unresolved D. CDR3 length: 15 residues. CDR1 and CDR2 from the germline V gene are SGHTA and FQGTGA. Deletions cut 5 bases from V and 2 bases from J, with 14 bases between. The CDR3, as DNA: TGTGCCAGCAGCCCCCGCCGGAGCGCCACAGATACGCAGTATTTT. It yields the protein CASSPRRSATDTQYF.

This sequence joins TRBV15 and TRBJ1-2, with 10 bases lining up with TRBD1. The CDR3 extends over 17 amino acids. The V segment lost 5 bases and the J segment 1 base; nucleotides outside the gene matches: 10. Germline loops: CDR1 LNHNV, CDR2 YYDKDF (reference sequence). The CDR3 DNA reads as TGTGCCACCAGCCGGAGACAGGGGGCGAGGATTAACTATGGCTACACCTTC. It translates to CATSRRQGARINYGYTF.

The chain has TRBV20-1 and TRBJ1-2; D is possibly TRBD1 (6 bases). Trimming removed 2 bases from V and 4 bases from J, with 20 bases in between. The CDR3 has 16 amino acids. Germline values: CDR1 DFQATT, CDR2 SNEGSKA (reference sequence). The CDR3 DNA is TGCAGTGCTAGACAGGGGAAAACACTCGTTAGCTATGGCTACACCTTC. It is translated as CSARQGKTLVSYGYTF.

This clonotype was recorded many times. The gene calls are TRBV12-3 or TRBV12-4 and TRBJ1-2; D is possibly TRBD1 (5 bases). The CDR3 length is 13 residues. The germline V and J ends were trimmed by 1 base and 6 bases, with 9 bases remaining between them. The CDR3 DNA sequence: TGTGCCAGCAGTTTAGGGGACGGGCATGGCTACACCTTC. The encoded protein is CASSLGDGHGYTF.

This clonotype was counted at least ten times. The rearrangement joins TRBV2 to TRBJ1-2; tentatively, D is TRBD1 (5 bases). CDR3 length: 14 amino acids. Per the germline V gene, CDR1 is SNHLY and CDR2 is FYNNEI. Deletions cut 3 bases from V and 3 bases from J, with 11 bases between. CDR3 residues: CASSDQGSDYGYTF. The CDR3 coding sequence is TGTGCCAGCAGTGATCAGGGAAGTGACTATGGCTACACCTTC.

This clonotype was counted at least ten times. V usage is TRBV6-5 and J usage is TRBJ2-7; 7 bases match TRBD1. The CDR3 consists of 13 residues. Trimming at V came to 5 bases and at J to 6 bases, leaving 7 bases not matched to a gene. The germline V gene has CDR1 MNHEY and CDR2 SVGAGI. CDR3 bases: TGTGCCAGCAGTAAGACAGGGTTAGGCGAGCAGTACTTC. It is translated as CASSKTGLGEQYF.

The chain carries TRBV4-2 and TRBJ2-2; no clear D gene. The CDR3 spans 12 residues. V lost 0 bases and J lost 7, with 3 bases in between. The germline gives CDR1 LGHNA, CDR2 YNFKEQ. CDR3 nucleotide sequence: TGTGCCAGCAGCCAAGATAACGGGGAGCTGTTTTTT. It specifies CASSQDNGELFF.

V usage is TRBV20-1 and J usage is TRBJ2-1; TRBD2 matches 8 bases. V shed 5 bases, J shed 3 bases, and the junction held 9 bases outside the gene matches. Per the germline V gene, CDR1 is DFQATT and CDR2 is SNEGSKA (reference sequence). The CDR3 contains 15 residues. CDR3 amino acids: CSAASGRGVYNEQFF. CDR3 nucleotides: TGCAGTGCTGCAAGCGGGAGAGGAGTCTACAATGAGCAGTTCTTC.